This TCR beta chain emerged from a study of blood T cell repertoires in COVID-19. Study as a whole: Both acute and convalescent COVID-19 samples were obtained from the United States, Italy and Spain. T cells, B-cell-depleted T cells, or PBMCs provided the cDNA or gDNA that served as material.

Per the original methods: Amplification of reference gene primers provided the estimated nucleated cell counts. TCRdb keeps only in-frame clones here, not all; method: immunoSEQ multiplex PCR. V and J calls and clone size are given by that table; D and trimming were obtained from the DNA. The sample has 90,000 or so clones; about 88% are singletons. With V trimmed by 3 bases and J by 10 bases, 5 bases remained unmatched. The germline gives CDR1 MRHNA, CDR2 SNTAGT. The CDR3 is made up of 14 amino acids. The sequencing sample was made of peripheral blood. The chain is built from TRBV6-4 and TRBJ2-1, with 11 bases lining up with TRBD2. The TCR sequence derives from a man in his sixties with acute or convalescent COVID-19. CDR3 region: CASSETSGASEQFF. The CDR3 DNA sequence: TGTGCCAGCAGTGAGACTAGCGGGGCGTCGGAGCAGTTCTTC.